The 14 T cell receptor beta chains below come from one sample, sequenced in a study of blood T cell repertoires in COVID-19. The assay was immunoSEQ multiplex PCR, and TCRdb's table has in-frame clones only and misses some. The sample shows roughly 120,000 clones, approximately 87% of them seen only once. The sequenced sample was peripheral blood. The receptors derive from a woman in her forties or fifties with acute or convalescent COVID-19.

V and J are TRBV19 and TRBJ2-3; tentatively, D is TRBD2 (6 bases). This CDR3 has 16 residues. Per germline, CDR1 LNHDA and CDR2 SQIVND (reference sequence). The V end lost 5 bases, the J end lost 2 bases, and 17 bases lay between the germline ends. CDR3 amino acids: CASSDPRRALTDTQYF. CDR3 in DNA: TGTGCCAGTAGTGATCCCAGGAGGGCCCTCACAGATACGCAGTATTTT.

V gene TRBV24-1 combines with J gene TRBJ1-5; D not certain. V was trimmed by 0 bases and J by 5 bases, leaving 7 bases between them. The CDR3 totals 14 residues. Germline V gene data show CDR1 as KGHDR and CDR2 as SFDVKD. CDR3 sequence (DNA): TGTGCCACCAGTGATTTGCACCGGGATCAGCCCCAGCATTTT. This codes for CATSDLHRDQPQHF.

This clone was counted a single time. The chain recombines TRBV30 with TRBJ1-1; D perhaps matches TRBD1 (6 bases). The CDR3 runs to 14 residues. Germline-derived CDR1 and CDR2 are GTSNPN and SVGIG (reference sequence). V was shortened by 5 bases and J by 3 bases, with 16 bases between the two germline ends. CDR3 DNA: TGTGCCTGGGGGAGCAGGGGCAGCGACACTGAAGCTTTCTTT. This sequence encodes CAWGSRGSDTEAFF.

This chain joins TRBV9 and TRBJ2-5; D may be TRBD2 (6 bases). The V and J ends lost 0 bases and 4 bases respectively, with 16 bases between them. Germline CDR1 reads SGDLS; CDR2 reads YYNGEE. The CDR3 is 16 residues long. Here the CDR3 DNA reads TGTGCCAGCAGCGTAGGAGTGGGAGGCGCCGTAGAGACCCAGTACTTC. This codes for CASSVGVGGAVETQYF.

The chain employs TRBV7-6 and TRBJ1-1, with D possibly matching TRBD1 (6 bases). Trimming cost V 2 bases and J 3 bases, with 13 bases left between them. Germline V gene data show CDR1 as SGHVS and CDR2 as FNYEAQ. This CDR3 region has 15 residues. CDR3 protein: CASSLTGYSDTEAFF. The CDR3 DNA reads as TGTGCCAGCAGCTTAACAGGGTATAGCGACACTGAAGCTTTCTTT.

The rearrangement joins TRBV9 to TRBJ1-3; D may be TRBD1 (6 bases). Germline V gives CDR1 SGDLS, CDR2 YYNGEE. The V end was cut by 1 base, the J end by 4 bases, with 9 bases between. CDR3 length: 14 amino acids. The CDR3 nucleotides read TGTGCCAGCAGCGTATCAGGGGAGGGAAACACCATATATTTT. Translated, it gives CASSVSGEGNTIYF.

This clone was detected a few times. The chain recombines TRBV6-2 or TRBV6-3 with TRBJ2-1; 8 positions match TRBD2. The germline V gene has CDR1 MNHEY and CDR2 SVGEGT. V lost 0 bases to trimming and J lost 4 bases; unmatched junction nucleotides: 8. The CDR3 length is 17 residues. The CDR3 DNA is TGTGCCAGCAGTTACTCCCCCACTAGCGGCCTTTACAATGAGCAGTTCTTC. The encoded protein is CASSYSPTSGLYNEQFF.

This clone was counted once. The chain uses TRBV27 and TRBJ2-3; unclear D gene. Per germline, CDR1 MNHEY and CDR2 SMNVEV (reference sequence). V was trimmed by 3 bases and J by 2 bases, leaving 6 bases between them. The CDR3 consists of 13 residues. CDR3 nucleotide sequence: TGTGCCAGCAGTTTCTTCCTCACAGATACGCAGTATTTT. It encodes CASSFFLTDTQYF.

The genes are TRBV10-1 and TRBJ1-3, with D unresolved. Germline V gives CDR1 WNHNN, CDR2 SYGVQD (reference sequence). The CDR3 loop spans 15 amino acids. The germline V and J ends were trimmed by 0 bases and 0 bases, with 6 bases remaining between them. The CDR3 nucleotides read TGCGCCAGCAGTGAGTCGCCGAGCTCTGGAAACACCATATATTTT. Translation gives CASSESPSSGNTIYF.

The chain links TRBV14 to TRBJ1-6, with TRBD1 matching over 7 bases. With V trimmed by 4 bases and J by 7 bases, 4 bases remained unmatched. The germline gives CDR1 SGHDN, CDR2 FVKESK. The CDR3 length is 14 residues. The chain's CDR3 is CASSPRTGNSPLHF. DNA for the CDR3: TGTGCCAGCAGCCCGAGGACAGGCAATTCACCCCTCCACTTT.

The rearrangement uses TRBV11-2 and TRBJ1-5; 11 bases are shared with TRBD1. With 5 bases clipped from V and 6 bases from J, the junction kept 6 bases outside the gene matches. Germline CDR1 is SGHAT and CDR2 is FQNNGV. The CDR3 spans 15 residues. CDR3 region: CASSHGQGASQPQHF. The CDR3 region has the DNA TGTGCCAGCAGCCACGGACAGGGGGCCAGTCAGCCCCAGCATTTT.

The chain links TRBV9 to TRBJ2-7; D perhaps matches TRBD1 (5 bases). Germline assignment: CDR1 SGDLS and CDR2 YYNGEE. With 0 bases removed from V and 2 bases from J, the gap between germline ends came to 9 bases. This CDR3 is 14 amino acids long. This CDR3 reads CASSVDGAPYEQYF. The CDR3 DNA is TGTGCCAGCAGCGTAGATGGGGCCCCCTACGAGCAGTACTTC.

V and J are TRBV19 and TRBJ1-5, with D unresolved. Trimming pared 5 bases from V and 0 bases from J, leaving 11 bases between. Germline-derived CDR1 and CDR2 are LNHDA and SQIVND (reference sequence). The CDR3 is 15 residues long. CDR3: CASSYSLYSNQPQHF. For the CDR3, the DNA is TGTGCCAGTAGTTATTCTCTGTATAGCAATCAGCCCCAGCATTTT.

The chain couples TRBV6-2 or TRBV6-3 to TRBJ1-6; D remains unclear. This CDR3 spans 16 amino acids. Germline V gene sequence: CDR1 MNHEY, CDR2 SVGEGT. The V end was cut by 2 bases, the J end by 4 bases, with 12 bases between. DNA for the CDR3: TGTGCCAGCAGTTACGTGCGGAGTATTTATAATTCACCCCTCCACTTT. It translates to CASSYVRSIYNSPLHF.